The entry below describes one T cell receptor beta chain. This sample was taken from a study of beta chain features in type 1 diabetes. Expressed TCRB transcripts were sequenced after all isolated RNA was converted to cDNA. Samples of naive, central memory and regulatory T cells yielded a mean of about 3.7 million reads. The table came from immunoSEQ multiplex PCR; TCRdb's copy has only in-frame clones and leaves some out. Found here are fewer than 900,000 clones, roughly 16% of them singletons; the top ten hold 0.02% to 0.025%. This TCR came from a woman younger than 35 in good health. Input material: naive CD4+ T cells from blood.

In nucleotides, the CDR3 is TGTGCCAGCAAAAAAGCGGGAGCCGATTACGAGCAGTACTTC. Translating gives CASKKAGADYEQYF. The V call is TRBV6-5, the J call TRBJ2-7, with 8 nucleotides matching TRBD2. The trim removed 7 bases at V and 4 bases at J, leaving 9 bases unmatched. Germline V gives CDR1 MNHEY, CDR2 SVGAGI. This CDR3 has 14 amino acids.